Given below is one T cell receptor beta chain in context. These data come from a study of blood T cell repertoires in COVID-19. TCRdb's table, derived via immunoSEQ multiplex PCR, lists solely in-frame clones and lacks some. The sample carries around 71,000 clones, more than 75% recorded once. The sequenced material came from peripheral blood. This receptor was identified in an elderly woman with active or convalescent COVID-19.

The CDR3 DNA reads TGTGCCAGTAGTTGGGGACTAGCAGTAGGAGGAAGCACAGATACGCAGTATTTT. Translation gives CASSWGLAVGGSTDTQYF. The chain has TRBV19 and TRBJ2-3; 9 nucleotides line up with TRBD2. CDR1 LNHDA and CDR2 SQIVND come from the germline V gene (reference sequence). The CDR3 length is 18 residues. The J segment lost 0 bases and the V segment lost 5 bases, leaving 12 bases of the junction unmatched.